This T cell receptor (beta chain) is from a study of T cell changes during pregnancy in multiple sclerosis. Measured with immunoSEQ multiplex PCR; TCRdb has only the in-frame clones, and not every one. The table shows fewer than 55,000 clones, with nearly 90% occurring only once. This clone was seen more than once but under ten times. The V gene lost 3 bases and the J gene lost 0 bases, with 7 bases spanning the gap. Germline CDR1 and CDR2: SGDLS and YYNGEE. The CDR3 runs to 14 residues. The sequenced sample was peripheral blood, obtained after pregnancy. The TCR was taken from a female donor in good health, enrolled as a control in a pregnancy study. The V and J genes are TRBV9 and TRBJ1-3; no definite D call. The CDR3 bases are TGTGCCAGCAGCGCGGGGAGCTCTGGAAACACCATATATTTT. As protein: CASSAGSSGNTIYF.